The 23 T cell receptor beta chains below come from one sample, sequenced in a study of blood T cells in healthy people across ages. Combining a sample-barcoded 5' primer with a J-beta primer mix, a second PCR ran for 7 to 11 cycles. TCRdb ran MiXCR on the 5' RACE reads and lists one entry per CDR3 protein. Of just under 750,000 distinct CDR3 sequences in the sample, 20% to 25% were seen once. Sequences were obtained from blood. These receptors were taken from a man in his 70s in good health.

The CDR3 is CSVEFQGNTIYF. CDR3 DNA sequence: TGCAGCGTTGAATTCCAGGGAAACACCATATATTTT. The chain couples TRBV29-1 to TRBJ1-3; D remains unclear. This CDR3 is built from 12 residues. The V gene's germline CDR1 is SQVTM and CDR2 ANQGSEA. V gave up 2 bases and J gave up 4 bases, with 6 bases separating them.

The J gene is TRBJ2-1, the V gene TRBV20-1, with 8 bases that match TRBD1. Germline CDR1 and CDR2: DFQATT and SNEGSKA (reference sequence). The CDR3 has 14 amino acids. With 6 bases clipped from V and 3 bases from J, the junction kept 7 bases outside the gene matches. The CDR3 bases are TGCAGTGCGGGACGGACAGGGCTCTACAATGAGCAGTTCTTC. Translation gives CSAGRTGLYNEQFF.

A few counts support this clonotype. The genes are TRBV15 and TRBJ2-3; D may match TRBD1 or TRBD2 (5 bases each). There are 15 residues in the CDR3. CDR1 and CDR2 (germline): LNHNV, YYDKDF (reference sequence). Trimming cost V 6 bases and J 2 bases, with 15 bases left between them. The CDR3 region has the DNA TGTGCCACCAGTCCGGGGCAGGATGACACAGATACGCAGTATTTT. Its protein product is CATSPGQDDTDTQYF. Full variable domain (missing parts from reference TRBV15 and TRBJ2-3): DAMVIQNPRYQVTQFGKPVTLSCSQTLNHNVMYWYQQKSSQAPKLLFHYYDKDFNNEADTPDNFQSRRPNTSFCFLDIRSPGLGDTAMYLCATSPGQDDTDTQYFGPGTRLTVL.

The chain joins TRBV7-3 to TRBJ2-2; 8 bases are a match to TRBD2. The CDR3 runs 16 residues. CDR1 is SGHTA, CDR2 FQGTGA, per germline. The V and J ends lost 4 bases and 1 base, in that order; junction bases with no gene match: 5. CDR3 nucleotides: TGTGCCAGCAGCTCGATAGCGGGATTGAACACCGGGGAGCTGTTTTTT. Encoded protein: CASSSIAGLNTGELFF.

The chain has TRBV5-1 and TRBJ2-5; D is ambiguous. Germline loops: CDR1 SGHRS, CDR2 YFSETQ. CDR3 length: 14 amino acids. The V gene lost 6 bases and the J gene lost 3 bases, with 15 bases spanning the gap. The CDR3 is CASNLDQWKETQYF. CDR3 bases: TGCGCCAGCAATTTGGACCAATGGAAAGAGACCCAGTACTTC.

This clonotype was seen a few times. The rearrangement joins TRBV12-3 or TRBV12-4 to TRBJ2-5, with 9 bases that match TRBD2. This CDR3 has 16 residues. V shed 6 bases, J shed 11 bases, and the junction held 19 bases outside the gene matches. The CDR3 is CASSFSGGRPNREQYF. Written as DNA, the CDR3 is TGTGCCAGCAGCTTTAGCGGGGGCCGCCCTAATCGTGAGCAGTACTTC.

This clonotype was recorded many times. The chain recombines TRBV27 with TRBJ1-1; the D is unclear. Germline V lookup: CDR1 MNHEY, CDR2 SMNVEV (reference sequence). The CDR3 is 14 residues long. V was trimmed by 1 base and J by 3 bases, leaving 9 bases between them. The CDR3 DNA follows: TGTGCCAGCAGTTTATTGGGGAGGGACACTGAAGCTTTCTTT. This sequence encodes CASSLLGRDTEAFF.

The chain carries TRBV5-1 and TRBJ2-3, with a weak D call TRBD1 (6 bases). V was cut by 4 bases and J by 3 bases, with 27 bases left in between. Germline lookup yields CDR1 SGHRS and CDR2 YFSETQ. This CDR3 has 19 amino acids. The CDR3 sequence: CASSPRSRTALQGTDTQYF. The CDR3 DNA is TGCGCCAGCAGCCCCCGATCGAGGACAGCTTTGCAGGGTACAGATACGCAGTATTTT.

CDR3 coding DNA: TGTGCCAGCAGCTTAGAGGTGACGGCTAGCACAGATACGCAGTATTTT. It codes for CASSLEVTASTDTQYF. The chain carries TRBV7-9 and TRBJ2-3; no definite D call. The V gene's germline CDR1 is SEHNR and CDR2 FQNEAQ (reference sequence). The CDR3 has 16 residues. Trimming shortened V by 1 base and J by 0 bases, and 11 bases separated the two germline ends.

This clonotype has a count of ten or more. V gene TRBV29-1 combines with J gene TRBJ1-2; TRBD1 aligns across 8 bases. Germline loops: CDR1 SQVTM, CDR2 ANQGSEA. V dropped 6 bases and J dropped 6; count of bases not matched to a gene: 3. The CDR3 is 11 residues long. CDR3 coding DNA: TGCAGCGTCAGACAGGGGAATGGCTACACCTTC. It translates to CSVRQGNGYTF.

This clonotype was counted ten times or more. The chain recombines TRBV12-3 or TRBV12-4 with TRBJ1-2; a weak D match, TRBD1 (6 bases). Trimming took 5 bases from V and 5 from J, leaving 12 bases between them. There are 13 residues in the CDR3. Here the CDR3 DNA reads TGTGCCAGCAGTGGGACACGACGATATGGCTACACCTTC. Encoded protein: CASSGTRRYGYTF.

In its sample, this clonotype was seen many times. The chain carries TRBV7-2 and TRBJ2-3, with 7 bases identical to TRBD2. Germline loops: CDR1 SGHTA, CDR2 FQGNSA. J gave up 2 bases and V 2 bases, and 4 bases lay outside the gene matches. CDR3 length equals 15 residues. CDR3 DNA: TGTGCCAGCAGCTTATGGGGGGGGGACACAGATACGCAGTATTTT. Its translation is CASSLWGGDTDTQYF.

This clonotype was recorded a few times. This rearrangement joins TRBV20-1 to TRBJ2-3; no firm D call. The CDR3 runs 13 residues. Germline CDR1 reads DFQATT; CDR2 reads SNEGSKA (reference sequence). The ends were cut back, 6 bases at V and 9 bases at J, with 19 bases in the middle. The CDR3 DNA follows: TGCAGTGCCCATTCATCGGTGCAGAGGACGCAGTATTTT. Its protein product is CSAHSSVQRTQYF.

This clonotype occurred a few times. The chain uses TRBV20-1 and TRBJ1-2; the D gene is possibly TRBD1 (5 bases). There are 13 residues in the CDR3. CDR1 and CDR2 from the germline V gene are DFQATT and SNEGSKA (reference sequence). Trimming removed 1 base at V and 8 bases at J, with 14 bases between. CDR3 nucleotides: TGCAGTGCTAGAGTGGCAGGGCGGAAAGGCTACACCTTC. Amino acid sequence: CSARVAGRKGYTF.

This clonotype was picked up a small number of times. The chain employs TRBV15 and TRBJ2-3; the D gene is possibly TRBD2 (5 bases). Germline V gene lookup returns CDR1 LNHNV and CDR2 YYDKDF (reference sequence). This CDR3 has 12 amino acids. Trimming removed 0 bases at V and 11 bases at J, with 9 bases between. The DNA for the CDR3 is TGTGCCACCAGCAGAGATGTGGGAGAGCAGTATTTT. Protein product: CATSRDVGEQYF.

V usage is TRBV9 and J usage is TRBJ2-3; D is undetermined. Germline V lookup: CDR1 SGDLS, CDR2 YYNGEE. Trimming removed 0 bases at V and 2 bases at J, with 13 bases between. This CDR3 is 16 amino acids long. The CDR3: CASSVGVGPITDTQYF. CDR3 sequence (DNA): TGTGCCAGCAGCGTAGGTGTCGGACCTATCACAGATACGCAGTATTTT.

A few counts support this clonotype. This rearrangement joins TRBV7-2 to TRBJ1-2; a weak D match, TRBD1 (5 bases). The germline CDR1 and CDR2 sequences are SGHTA and FQGNSA. V lost 2 bases and J lost 6, with 16 bases in between. There are 15 residues in the CDR3. The CDR3 nucleotides are TGTGCCAGCAGCTTAAGGGTCGCAGGGATCCATGGCTACACCTTC. Translating it yields CASSLRVAGIHGYTF. Based on the CDR3 plus reference TRBV7-2 and TRBJ1-2, the full variable domain is GAGVSQSPSNKVTEKGKDVELRCDPISGHTALYWYRQSLGQGLEFLIYFQGNSAPDKSGLPSDRFSAERTGGSVSTLTIQRTQQEDSAVYLCASSLRVAGIHGYTFGSGTRLTVV.

This chain connects TRBV5-1 to TRBJ1-1; 7 bases are shared with TRBD1. The CDR3 spans 15 residues. Germline-derived CDR1 and CDR2 are SGHRS and YFSETQ. V trimming: 0 bases; J trimming: 1 base; junction bases outside the gene matches: 3. The CDR3 loop is CASSLDGQANTEAFF. The CDR3 coding sequence is TGCGCCAGCAGCTTGGACGGACAGGCGAACACTGAAGCTTTCTTT. Filled out from reference TRBV5-1 and TRBJ1-1, the complete variable domain reads KAGVTQTPRYLIKTRGQQVTLSCSPISGHRSVSWYQQTPGQGLQFLFEYFSETQRNKGNFPGRFSGRQFSNSRSEMNVSTLELGDSALYLCASSLDGQANTEAFFGQGTRLTVV.

The CDR3: CASSFGWGDYNEQFF. As DNA, the CDR3 is TGTGCCAGCAGCTTCGGCTGGGGTGACTACAATGAGCAGTTCTTC. J is TRBJ2-1 and V is TRBV14; no clear D gene. This CDR3 has 15 residues. V lost 5 bases to trimming and J lost 3 bases, with 14 bases between them. The germline V gene encodes CDR1 SGHDN and CDR2 FVKESK.

The sample holds a few counts of this clonotype. This chain uses TRBV14 with TRBJ2-3; 9 positions match TRBD2. The length of the CDR3 is 13 residues. V was pared by 1 base and J by 14 bases, with 7 bases of the junction left unmatched. CDR1 and CDR2 (germline): SGHDN, FVKESK. The CDR3 DNA is TGTGCCAGCAGCCAAGTAGCGGGGGCTCCTCCGTATTTT. This gives the protein CASSQVAGAPPYF. The entire variable domain, with the rest obtained from reference TRBV14 and TRBJ2-3, is as follows: EAGVTQFPSHSVIEKGQTVTLRCDPISGHDNLYWYRRVMGKEIKFLLHFVKESKQDESGMPNNRFLAERTGGTYSTLKVQPAELEDSGVYFCASSQVAGAPPYFGPGTRLTVL.

There are a few counts of this clonotype. The chain links TRBV11-2 to TRBJ2-5; 10 nucleotides align to TRBD1. After removal of 3 bases from V and 4 bases from J, the junction contained 5 bases not matched to a gene. The CDR3 has 15 amino acids. Per germline, CDR1 SGHAT and CDR2 FQNNGV. CDR3 bases: TGTGCCAGCAGCTTTGGGGACAGGGGACGAGAGACCCAGTACTTC. Its protein is CASSFGDRGRETQYF.

V usage is TRBV2 and J usage is TRBJ2-3, with TRBD2 identical over 12 bases. Germline assignment: CDR1 SNHLY and CDR2 FYNNEI. The CDR3 runs 14 residues. Trimming at V came to 11 bases and at J to 6 bases, leaving 9 bases not matched to a gene. The CDR3 nucleotides read TGTGCCTCAGAACTAGCGGGAGGATGGGATACGCAGTATTTT. It specifies CASELAGGWDTQYF.

This chain connects TRBV12-3 or TRBV12-4 to TRBJ1-1; D is perhaps TRBD1 (6 bases). This CDR3 has 15 residues. V gave up 7 bases and J gave up 0 bases, with 15 bases separating them. The CDR3 protein is CASTAWGALNTEAFF. The CDR3 nucleotides are TGTGCCAGCACTGCCTGGGGGGCCCTGAACACTGAAGCTTTCTTT.